One and the same sample provided the 20 T cell receptor beta chains below, sequenced in a study of cytomegalovirus exposure and HLA in healthy donors. In the PCR, 60 Vbeta and 13 Jbeta primers were used. Generated by immunoSEQ multiplex PCR, the TCRdb table keeps only in-frame clones and is missing some. Of around 170,000 clones listed, roughly three quarters are singletons. The sequenced material came from PBMCs. All receptors come from a woman in her twenties or thirties in good health and CMV-seropositive.

The chain recombines TRBV6-4 with TRBJ2-3; TRBD2 agrees at 9 bases. V was pared by 0 bases and J by 7 bases, with 8 bases of the junction left unmatched. The germline gives CDR1 MRHNA, CDR2 SNTAGT. The CDR3 sequence is 16 residues long. CDR3 DNA: TGTGCCAGCAGTGACTCGGGCGGGGGGGCAATAAATACGCAGTATTTT. Its protein is CASSDSGGGAINTQYF.

The chain links TRBV6-4 to TRBJ2-4; the D gene is possibly TRBD2 (7 bases). Germline V gene lookup returns CDR1 MRHNA and CDR2 SNTAGT. This CDR3 comprises 19 residues. V lost 3 bases and J 0 bases, leaving 21 bases between the germline ends. The CDR3 reads CASSDRGEGQKLAKNIQYF. As DNA, the CDR3 is TGTGCCAGCAGTGATAGGGGGGAGGGACAAAAACTAGCCAAAAACATTCAGTACTTC.

V usage is TRBV5-8 and J usage is TRBJ1-1, with TRBD1 as a possible D gene (6 bases). Germline V gene data show CDR1 as SGHTS and CDR2 as YDEGEE. The CDR3 extends over 13 amino acids. V was shortened by 1 base and J by 4 bases, with 8 bases between the two germline ends. The CDR3 DNA reads TGTGCCAGCAGCTTGAGGGGGACCACTGAAGCTTTCTTT. Its protein product is CASSLRGTTEAFF.

The V gene is TRBV6-5, the J gene TRBJ1-1; D not certain. Germline V CDR1 and CDR2: MNHEY, SVGAGI. CDR3 length equals 13 residues. The V end was cut by 6 bases, the J end by 5 bases, with 13 bases between. The CDR3 DNA is TGTGCCAGCAGCCCCATGGGCCGTACTGAAGCTTTCTTT. It encodes CASSPMGRTEAFF.

The J gene is TRBJ1-2, the V gene TRBV14, with a tentative D call TRBD1 (5 bases). The CDR3 runs to 15 residues. The germline V gene encodes CDR1 SGHDN and CDR2 FVKESK. V was cut by 4 bases and J by 7 bases, with 19 bases left in between. The DNA for the CDR3 is TGTGCCAGCAGCCCCTACGCCCAGGGATTCTCTGGCTACACCTTC. Protein product: CASSPYAQGFSGYTF.

The chain couples TRBV10-2 to TRBJ1-6; D may be TRBD1 (5 bases). Germline V lookup: CDR1 WSHSY, CDR2 SAAADI. The CDR3 contains 13 residues. V was shortened by 2 bases and J by 7 bases, with 6 bases between the two germline ends. CDR3: CASSEGANSPLHF. The DNA for the CDR3 is TGCGCCAGCAGTGAGGGGGCCAATTCACCCCTCCACTTT.

This clone has a single count. The chain recombines TRBV29-1 with TRBJ1-2; 7 nucleotides align to TRBD1. Unmatched junction bases numbered 3, after V lost 2 bases and J lost 0 bases. CDR3 length: 14 residues. Germline CDR1 and CDR2: SQVTM and ANQGSEA. CDR3 nucleotide sequence: TGCAGCGTTGAAAACAGGGGTTCTAACTATGGCTACACCTTC. This translates into CSVENRGSNYGYTF.

The V gene is TRBV11-2, the J gene TRBJ2-7, with a possible D match to TRBD2 (5 bases). Germline loops: CDR1 SGHAT, CDR2 FQNNGV. The CDR3 sequence is 16 residues long. The V and J ends lost 3 bases and 0 bases respectively, with 15 bases between them. For the CDR3, the DNA is TGTGCCAGCAGCTTCCGAGGGCCGACGAGCTCCTACGAGCAGTACTTC. This gives the protein CASSFRGPTSSYEQYF.

This rearrangement joins TRBV7-2 to TRBJ2-5; D gene uncertain. Trimming shortened V by 0 bases and J by 6 bases, and 8 bases separated the two germline ends. CDR1 and CDR2 from the germline V gene are SGHTA and FQGNSA. CDR3 length: 13 residues. The CDR3 is CASSLAGGQTQYF. CDR3 bases: TGTGCCAGCAGCTTAGCAGGCGGTCAGACCCAGTACTTC.

This chain uses TRBV9 with TRBJ1-1, with TRBD1 matching over 10 bases. The CDR3 is 17 residues long. The germline CDR1 and CDR2 sequences are SGDLS and YYNGEE. V shed 0 bases, J shed 7 bases, and the junction held 12 bases outside the gene matches. The CDR3 DNA reads TGTGCCAGCAGCGTAGCTACGGGGGGACAGGGGCGGAATGAAGCTTTCTTT. Amino acids: CASSVATGGQGRNEAFF.

The chain couples TRBV6-5 to TRBJ2-3; 7 bases fit TRBD2. This CDR3 is 14 amino acids long. Germline V lookup: CDR1 MNHEY, CDR2 SVGAGI. The junction had 3 bases not matched to a gene; V was cut back by 4 bases and J by 2 bases. The CDR3 DNA reads as TGTGCCAGCAGTTTGGGACTAAACACAGATACGCAGTATTTT. Translation: CASSLGLNTDTQYF.

This clone was seen only a few times. The rearrangement uses TRBV5-4 and TRBJ1-2; 8 bases are a match to TRBD1. CDR3 length equals 16 residues. Trimming took 3 bases from V and 5 from J; bases not matched to a gene: 12. Germline V CDR1 and CDR2: SGHNT, YYREEE (reference sequence). The CDR3 reads CASSSAPTGGEYGYTF. The CDR3 DNA reads TGTGCCAGCAGCTCCGCCCCAACAGGGGGAGAATATGGCTACACCTTC.

This clone has a single count. V and J are TRBV5-1 and TRBJ1-1; the match to TRBD1 covers 7 bases. V shed 5 bases, J shed 1 base, and the junction held 8 bases outside the gene matches. CDR1 and CDR2 from the germline V gene are SGHRS and YFSETQ. The CDR3 spans 15 residues. The CDR3 protein is CASRAAWDRNTEAFF. CDR3 sequence (DNA): TGCGCCAGCAGGGCGGCCTGGGACAGGAACACTGAAGCTTTCTTT.

The chain links TRBV9 to TRBJ2-1, with no clear D. With 4 bases removed from V and 7 bases from J, the gap between germline ends came to 15 bases. In germline, CDR1 is SGDLS, CDR2 YYNGEE. The CDR3 contains 14 residues. CDR3 residues: CASSFTGSQNEQFF. In DNA, the CDR3 is TGTGCCAGCAGCTTCACGGGTAGCCAAAATGAGCAGTTCTTC.

The chain links TRBV11-2 to TRBJ2-7, with 16 bases identical to TRBD2. The germline gives CDR1 SGHAT, CDR2 FQNNGV. The V and J ends lost 3 bases and 0 bases, in that order; junction bases with no gene match: 8. CDR3 length equals 19 residues. In DNA, the CDR3 is TGTGCCAGCAGCTTCGGACGGGGACTAGCGGGGGGGGCCTCCTACGAGCAGTACTTC. As protein: CASSFGRGLAGGASYEQYF.

This clone was counted only a few times. The rearrangement uses TRBV7-9 and TRBJ1-2; 9 nucleotides align to TRBD1. Germline lookup yields CDR1 SEHNR and CDR2 FQNEAQ (reference sequence). The CDR3 totals 16 residues. Trimming at V came to 5 bases and at J to 1 base, leaving 8 bases not matched to a gene. The CDR3 loop reads CASSPGQGTINYGYTF. DNA for the CDR3: TGTGCCAGCAGCCCAGGACAGGGGACCATTAACTATGGCTACACCTTC.

The rearrangement uses TRBV5-1 and TRBJ2-7, with D tentatively TRBD1 (7 bases). V gave up 4 bases and J gave up 6 bases, with 14 bases separating them. Germline-derived CDR1 and CDR2 are SGHRS and YFSETQ. This CDR3 is 13 amino acids long. This CDR3 reads CASSNMQGGEQYF. DNA for the CDR3: TGCGCCAGCAGCAACATGCAGGGGGGCGAGCAGTACTTC.

The J gene is TRBJ2-5, the V gene TRBV19; 7 nucleotides agree with TRBD2. This CDR3 region has 15 residues. J gave up 5 bases and V 1 base, and 7 bases lay outside the gene matches. Germline V gene lookup returns CDR1 LNHDA and CDR2 SQIVND (reference sequence). Here the CDR3 reads CASSIVLAGGETQYF. The CDR3 region has the DNA TGTGCCAGTAGTATAGTTCTAGCCGGGGGGGAGACCCAGTACTTC.

The V and J genes are TRBV14 and TRBJ2-3; 10 bases line up with TRBD1. There are 16 residues in the CDR3. Germline CDR1 is SGHDN and CDR2 is FVKESK. V lost 4 bases and J lost 0; bases outside the gene matches: 4. The CDR3 here is CASSPRTGGSTDTQYF. CDR3 DNA: TGTGCCAGCAGCCCCCGGACAGGGGGGAGCACAGATACGCAGTATTTT.

V gene TRBV9 combines with J gene TRBJ2-3, with 12 bases lining up with TRBD2. Germline CDR1 reads SGDLS; CDR2 reads YYNGEE. Trimming removed 3 bases from V and 6 bases from J; junction bases left unmatched: 5. The CDR3 has 15 amino acids. CDR3 in amino acids: CASSASGGAGDTQYF. DNA for the CDR3: TGTGCCAGCAGCGCTAGCGGGGGGGCGGGTGATACGCAGTATTTT.